The present T cell receptor (beta chain) was sequenced within a study of T-cell reconstitution after alpha-beta-depleted transplantation in children. Molecular barcoding with unique molecular identifiers was used for the TCRbeta library. TCRdb reprocessed the PCR reads with MiXCR, giving one entry per CDR3 protein. The sample lists 190,000 or so distinct CDR3 sequences; just over 14% were seen once. This clonotype was recorded at least ten times. This TCR came from a human donor who donated a stem cell graft to a child with acute lymphoblastic leukemia. Sequenced here: PBMCs from the stem cell graft donor, sampled from the stem cell graft.

CDR3 DNA: TGTGCCAGCAGCTCCGTAAACATTCAGTACTTC. Its protein is CASSSVNIQYF. The chain links TRBV5-6 to TRBJ2-4; no definite D call. The CDR3 loop spans 11 amino acids. Germline assignment: CDR1 SGHDT and CDR2 YYEEEE. The germline V and J ends were trimmed by 3 bases and 6 bases, with 4 bases remaining between them.